This entry features one T cell receptor (beta chain) sequence. This clone was seen a single time. The antigen it recognizes is unknown. Per-base quality was not reported, and no clone a single base away is much larger than it. The data originate from a study of cytomegalovirus exposure and HLA in healthy donors (dated by TCRdb to about 2017). Notes on the research overall: An earlier analysis of 587 of the donors reported about 280 Gb of sequence data and 117 million unique TCR beta sequences obtained from about 179 million T cells. Every discovery cohort repertoire had been produced on one sequencing platform. A later analysis re-examined previously published TCR beta repertoires from just over 650 donors and added high-resolution HLA genotyping to investigate patterns of TCR occurrence. To predict cytomegalovirus infection status, the study brought together high-throughput TCR immunosequencing, statistical association of individual TCRs with disease status, and machine learning. In an earlier analysis of a few hundred of the donors, high-throughput TCR beta sequencing was used to judge whether each TCR beta V gene segment behaved as functional or pseudogenic. Rather than drawing on any new phenotypic data, the later analysis identified candidate immune exposures from TCR beta sequences and the way those sequences occurred across donors. Using immunosequencing, the study profiled T cell repertoires from about 620 subjects and related those repertoires to cytomegalovirus serostatus. In addition to the first cohort of 666 subjects, a separate validation cohort of approximately 130 different subjects was used. The aim of the study was to test whether cataloging public T cell receptors could identify signatures of past pathogen exposure. HLA typing covered class I and class II loci at four-digit resolution. Of the 350 to 450 genotyped donors, approximately 83% fell in the genetic ancestry cluster associated with self-reported Caucasian donors. Genome-wide SNP genotypes for about 65% of the roughly 700 donors were used in a later genetic analysis, which treated that subset as a discovery cohort. Among roughly 370 genotyped donors of the cohort, an average of around 240,000 unique TCR beta nucleotide sequences were sequenced per donor, approximately 20% of them non-productive. Because of strong linkage in the cohort, four to six DR-DQ haplotypes were treated as single units for association and clustering. Typing coverage varied by locus: roughly 620-640 donors for A, B, C, DRB1 and DQB1; more than 500 for DQA1; over 600 for DPA1; 450 to 480 for DPB1. Donor age, sex, ethnicity and CMV serostatus were collected together with the repertoire data. An early release that covered about 600 HLA-typed donors contained about 300 gigabases of sequencing data and 80 million or so unique TCR sequences.

Paper-wide results and their limitations: The authors suggested that the approach could potentially be generalized to other disease states and immunological phenotypes. Most TCR sequences were observed very rarely across donors, whereas some public TCRs were present in many individuals. In vitro tests confirmed that a few of the cytomegalovirus-associated TCR beta chains recognize cytomegalovirus antigens. Compared with equally common non-associated chains, HLA-associated TCR beta chains in a later analysis were more clonally expanded and had lower generation probabilities. In a later genetic analysis, fewer N-insertions in productive TCRs were reported among donors in an Asian-associated ancestry cluster than the roughly 700-donor mean. In a later analysis, TCR association rates were found to vary across HLA loci, with the most associated TCRs seen for DRB1 alleles and the fewest for HLA-C alleles. For the cohort, immune exposure information was limited to CMV serostatus. Some IMGT-functional V segments, including TRBV6-2 and TRBV6-3, could not be distinguished by the 87-base-pair reads and were therefore excluded. At a false discovery rate of 0.05, a later analysis linked 16,951 TCR beta sequences to specific HLA alleles. Because HLA typing was missing for some donors at each locus, association tests included only the typed subset. Sequencing depth was assumed to be roughly uniform across donors in the presence/absence analyses, though that assumption may not hold. A further reported finding was that TCR beta sequences accurately predicted the HLA-A and HLA-B alleles for most subjects in the first cohort. Strong co-occurrence of HLA alleles, especially DR and DQ, made assigning TCR associations to individual alleles difficult. A later analysis found that most CMV-associated TCR beta chains appeared HLA-restricted, with HLA associations seemingly driven largely by CMV exposure. The classifier was reported to diagnose cytomegalovirus status with high specificity and sensitivity in both the original and validation cohorts. In this cohort, only TCR beta chains were sequenced, and detectable features were limited by the absence of alpha or paired-chain data. In an earlier analysis of some 640 of the donors, most TCR beta V segments were observed in productive rearrangements about 90% or about 30% of the time, broadly matching IMGT annotations. The study listed 164 TCR beta chains as associated with cytomegalovirus. Correlated functional status among segregating V segments might be attributable to linkage disequilibrium, but an unknown experimental factor could not be ruled out. In a later analysis, several top co-occurrence clusters were reported to appear linked to parvovirus B19, influenza, CMV and Epstein-Barr virus. The sequencing pipeline was judged likely to have produced a cluster of highly shared sequence variants as a technical artifact. A later genetic analysis associated a missense DCLRE1C variant with V-gene and J-gene trimming of TCR beta chains, and an independent cohort replicated the association. Because counts were too low, about 18 rarely observed V segments, including chromosome 9 orphons, were excluded from the earlier analysis of 587 of the donors.

The library was prepared using the immunoSEQ multiplex PCR assay. For the multiplex PCR, a mixture combining 60 forward primers for TCR Vbeta segments and 13 reverse primers for TCR Jbeta segments was used. The CDR3 region of rearranged TCR beta genes was amplified from genomic DNA by a multiplex PCR assay. The Illumina HiSeq System was used to sequence the amplified TCR beta libraries as 87-base-pair reads. From the authors' description of their analysis: A later analysis tallied 75 million to 95 million unique TCR beta chains across the approximately 670 repertoires, and some 10 million of those chains were shared by two or more donors. Raw reads were error-corrected and collapsed into unique sequences with a nearest-neighbor algorithm that merged closely related sequences to remove PCR and sequencing errors. CDR3 sequences were aligned to IMGT reference sequences to assign V, D and J gene segments. For a sequence to be retained, at least a six-nucleotide match to both a V gene segment and a J gene segment was required. Rearrangements were called productive when the CDR3 lacked stop codons and stayed in frame with V and J; all others were non-productive. Following IMGT convention, CDR3 was defined as the stretch from the second conserved V-encoded cysteine to the conserved J-encoded phenylalanine. Sequences without an unambiguous match to a single V gene segment were excluded from the earlier analysis of about 600 of the donors. In an earlier analysis of roughly 600 of the donors, a V segment was called functional when productive rearrangements were above 56.7%, and segregating when the standard deviation between donors exceeded 5%. A statistical classification framework was developed to diagnose cytomegalovirus status using the catalog of TCR beta chain sequences. In a later analysis, TCR nucleotide sequences were compared against IMGT/GENE-DB human TR gene sequences so that V and J genes could be assigned. In a later analysis, CDR3 sequences and most-parsimonious VDJ recombination scenarios were assigned using the TCRdist pipeline. A later analysis defined each TCR beta chain by its CDR3 amino acid sequence plus V-gene family, and excluded reads lacking a unique V-gene family. To address suspected cross-contamination and a sequencing artifact, a later analysis removed 592 highly shared, low-generation-probability nucleotide sequences. A later analysis calculated a clonal expansion index for each public chain from normalized within-repertoire ranks of inferred template counts. In a later analysis, generation probabilities were computed with a VDJ recombination model fitted to out-of-frame rearrangements, and the resulting probabilities were checked against IGoR. A later analysis scored TCR-TCR, TCR-HLA and TCR-CMV co-occurrence with hypergeometric tests, applying a repertoire-size bias correction to TCR pairs. In a later analysis, false discovery rates were estimated by permuting HLA or CMV assignments 20 times. In a later analysis, co-occurring TCRs were grouped with DBSCAN, and TCRdist sequence similarity was added when clustering was performed within HLA-allele-positive subsets. Repertoires with fewer than 30,000 or more than 120,000 public chains were left out of co-occurrence clustering, as were a handful of repertoires with anomalous nucleotide sharing. TCRdb took this table from immuneACCESS and kept in-frame rearrangements with V and J called. Such tables lack part of the clones; where checked against another copy, unresolved V genes explain under half of the gap, and the rest is unexplained. For V, J and clone size, that table is used; D and trimming come from the DNA. This sample is represented by around 110,000 clones; over 50% of them were singletons. Jointly, the top ten make up more than 6.5% of the sample.

In total, about 650 healthy bone marrow donors made up the cohort. At the time of sampling, all cohort members were nominally healthy, though unrecorded immune exposures were likely present. The donor was CMV seropositive and belonged to the group of 250 to 300 seropositive cohort members. A peripheral blood sample was provided by each donor, and peripheral blood mononuclear cells were used for TCR beta sequencing. The Qiagen DNeasy Blood Extraction Kit was used to extract genomic DNA from the blood cell samples. The CDR3 has 16 amino acids, counting the end cysteine and phenylalanine. Only CDR3 DNA is held: 48 bases, read in frame from base 1. V sheds 0 bases and J sheds 4 bases, leaving 16 bases between their ends. CDR1 and CDR2 (SGHRS, YFSETQ) derive from the germline V gene.

Sequenced material: PBMCs. In this chain, TRBV5-1 is recombined with TRBJ2-5, with the D gene not confidently named. The TCR sequence derives from a middle-aged woman in good health and CMV-seropositive. The nucleotide sequence reads TGCGCCAGCAGCTTGGGCTCGGTTGGAGCGAGAGAGACCCAGTACTTC. Its amino acids are CASSLGSVGARETQYF. With all but the CDR3 taken from the reference TRBV5-1 and TRBJ2-5 genes, the full variable domain is: KAGVTQTPRYLIKTRGQQVTLSCSPISGHRSVSWYQQTPGQGLQFLFEYFSETQRNKGNFPGRFSGRQFSNSRSEMNVSTLELGDSALYLCASSLGSVGARETQYFGPGTRLLVL.